This T cell receptor (beta chain) stems from a study of blood T cell repertoires in COVID-19. Across the whole study: The United States, Italy and Spain supplied acute and convalescent COVID-19 samples. T cells, B-cell-depleted T cells, or PBMCs supplied cDNA or gDNA.

After removal of 3 bases from V and 5 bases from J, the junction contained 3 bases not matched to a gene. The CDR3 is 15 amino acids. CDR1 and CDR2 (germline): SGHTA, FQGNSA. Study processing details: Amplification with reference gene primers provided the estimates of nucleated cell counts. Generated by immunoSEQ multiplex PCR, the TCRdb table keeps only in-frame clones and is missing some. V and J calls and clone size are given by that table; D and trimming were obtained from the DNA. The sample records about 160,000 clones, approximately 86% being singletons. The origin of this receptor is a man aged 50-60 years with active or convalescent COVID-19. This chain joins TRBV7-2 and TRBJ2-2; 10 nucleotides agree with TRBD2. Sequencing was performed on peripheral blood. The CDR3 is CASSFSGRGTGELFF. The CDR3 coding sequence is TGTGCCAGCAGCTTCAGCGGGAGGGGTACCGGGGAGCTGTTTTTT.